Below, 25 T cell receptor beta chains from the same sample are listed, as sequenced in a study of blood T cells in healthy people across ages. The second PCR ran about 6 to 11 cycles with a sample-barcoded 5' primer and J-beta primers. One entry per CDR3 protein results from TCRdb running MiXCR on the 5' RACE reads. The sample has approximately 850,000 distinct CDR3 sequences; around two fifths are singletons. The source material was blood. The receptors were gathered from a man aged 55 to 70 in good health.

Regarding this clonotype: A read error may account for a junction end that differs from germline. The chain joins TRBV27 to TRBJ1-5; the match to TRBD1 covers 10 bases. This CDR3 is 17 amino acids long. CDR1 and CDR2 from the germline V gene are MNHEY and SMNVEV (reference sequence). In DNA, the CDR3 is TGTGTCAGCAGTTTATCGTCCGGGACAGGGGGCAATCAGCCCCAGCATTTT. Protein: CVSSLSSGTGGNQPQHF.

V is TRBV6-2 or TRBV6-3 and J is TRBJ2-5, with a tentative D call TRBD2 (5 bases). Germline values: CDR1 MNHEY, CDR2 SVGEGT. V was pared by 5 bases and J by 6 bases, with 19 bases between. CDR3 length equals 15 residues. The CDR3: CASSTLLAQLKTQYF. CDR3 sequence (DNA): TGTGCCAGCAGTACTCTTCTAGCTCAGCTAAAGACCCAGTACTTC.

In its sample, this clonotype was seen many times. This rearrangement joins TRBV7-9 to TRBJ2-7; D not resolved. This CDR3 contains 13 residues. The germline V gene encodes CDR1 SEHNR and CDR2 FQNEAQ (reference sequence). V was cut by 1 base and J by 6 bases, with 10 bases left in between. The CDR3 coding sequence is TGTGCCAGCAGCTTAGTATCTCAGGCCGAGCAGTACTTC. It encodes CASSLVSQAEQYF. Full variable domain (outside the CDR3, taken from reference TRBV7-9 and TRBJ2-7): DTGVSQNPRHKITKRGQNVTFRCDPISEHNRLYWYRQTLGQGPEFLTYFQNEAQLEKSRLLSDRFSAERPKGSFSTLEIQRTEQGDSAMYLCASSLVSQAEQYFGPGTRLTVT.

In its sample, this clonotype was seen many times. The chain employs TRBV5-6 and TRBJ2-4, with 8 bases aligning to TRBD2. The CDR3 totals 17 residues. Germline V CDR1 and CDR2: SGHDT, YYEEEE. Trimming at V came to 4 bases and at J to 0 bases, leaving 9 bases not matched to a gene. Here the CDR3 DNA reads TGTGCCAGCAGCCCGTCCTCGGGGGGGCTAGCCAAAAACATTCAGTACTTC. As protein: CASSPSSGGLAKNIQYF. Full variable domain (rest looked up from reference TRBV5-6 and TRBJ2-4): DAGVTQSPTHLIKTRGQQVTLRCSPKSGHDTVSWYQQALGQGPQFIFQYYEEEERQRGNFPDRFSGHQFPNYSSELNVNALLLGDSALYLCASSPSSGGLAKNIQYFGAGTRLSVL.

This chain uses TRBV6-6 with TRBJ1-6; D perhaps matches TRBD1 (6 bases). Per the germline V gene, CDR1 is MNHNY and CDR2 is SVGAGI (reference sequence). The ends were cut back, 6 bases at V and 9 bases at J, with 15 bases in the middle. The CDR3 spans 14 residues. CDR3 in DNA: TGTGCCAGCAGACCCGGGACATCTTTTTCACCCCTCCACTTT. Encoded protein: CASRPGTSFSPLHF.

This clonotype showed up just a few times. The gene calls are TRBV11-2 and TRBJ1-4, with a weak D call TRBD1 (5 bases). CDR1 and CDR2 from the germline V gene are SGHAT and FQNNGV. V was pared by 1 base and J by 5 bases, with 8 bases between. There are 14 residues in the CDR3. In nucleotides, the CDR3 is TGTGCCAGCAGCTTAGGGGGCCCGAATGAAAAACTGTTTTTT. Translation: CASSLGGPNEKLFF. The whole variable domain, remainder taken from reference TRBV11-2 and TRBJ1-4, is EAGVAQSPRYKIIEKRQSVAFWCNPISGHATLYWYQQILGQGPKLLIQFQNNGVVDDSQLPKDRFSAERLKGVDSTLKIQPAKLEDSAVYLCASSLGGPNEKLFFGSGTQLSVL.

The rearrangement links TRBV9 to TRBJ1-1; possible D gene TRBD1, 5 bases. The germline CDR1 and CDR2 sequences are SGDLS and YYNGEE. The CDR3 runs 13 residues. Trimming took 0 bases from V and 5 from J, leaving 8 bases between them. CDR3 sequence (DNA): TGTGCCAGCAGCGTAGTTTCAGGGACTGAAGCTTTCTTT. Residues: CASSVVSGTEAFF.

The rearrangement links TRBV5-1 to TRBJ2-7; D may be TRBD2 (5 bases). The CDR3 totals 14 residues. Germline V gene data show CDR1 as SGHRS and CDR2 as YFSETQ. Trimming took off 4 bases at V and 2 bases at J, with 13 bases between the two ends. As DNA, the CDR3 is TGCGCCAGCAGCACCGGAGGAAAAACCTACGAGCAGTACTTC. Amino acid sequence: CASSTGGKTYEQYF.

Many counts were recorded for this clonotype. In DNA, the CDR3 is TGCAGGGGGACTAGCGGGGAGATCCAAGAGACCCAGTACTTC. It yields the protein CRGTSGEIQETQYF. The chain is built from TRBV20-1 and TRBJ2-5; 13 bases are shared with TRBD2. The CDR3 totals 14 residues. Per the germline V gene, CDR1 is DFQATT and CDR2 is SNEGSKA (reference sequence).

The chain is built from TRBV11-2 and TRBJ2-1, with D possibly being TRBD1 (6 bases). CDR3 length equals 16 residues. Germline assignment: CDR1 SGHAT and CDR2 FQNNGV. V was pared by 0 bases and J by 7 bases, with 16 bases between. The CDR3 coding sequence is TGTGCCAGCAGCTTAGAATCTTGGGGGCTGAAAAATGAGCAGTTCTTC. This translates into CASSLESWGLKNEQFF. The full variable domain, rest sourced from reference TRBV11-2 and TRBJ2-1, is EAGVAQSPRYKIIEKRQSVAFWCNPISGHATLYWYQQILGQGPKLLIQFQNNGVVDDSQLPKDRFSAERLKGVDSTLKIQPAKLEDSAVYLCASSLESWGLKNEQFFGPGTRLTVL.

J is TRBJ2-7 and V is TRBV20-1; tentative D call: TRBD2 (5 bases). The CDR3 length is 12 residues. Trimming pared 6 bases from V and 3 bases from J, leaving 12 bases between. CDR1 DFQATT and CDR2 SNEGSKA come from the germline V gene (reference sequence). In DNA, the CDR3 is TGCAGTGCATCATCCGGAGGCTACGAGCAGTACTTC. It codes for CSASSGGYEQYF.

This sequence joins TRBV9 and TRBJ2-5; D is perhaps TRBD2 (7 bases). Looked up from germline, CDR1 is SGDLS and CDR2 is YYNGEE. Between the trimmed V and J ends, which lost 3 bases and 4 bases, there was a span of 16 bases. The CDR3 consists of 15 residues. The CDR3 loop is CASSALGGGRETQYF. In DNA form, the CDR3 reads TGTGCCAGCAGCGCCCTAGGGGGGGGTAGAGAGACCCAGTACTTC.

This clonotype has just one count. The chain combines TRBV20-1 with TRBJ2-4; D possibly uses TRBD1 or TRBD2 (6 bases each). The J call may be faulty, since TRBJ2-7 better matches the DNA end. Germline V gene lookup returns CDR1 DFQATT and CDR2 SNEGSKA (reference sequence). The CDR3 runs 16 residues. The CDR3 DNA sequence: TGCAGTGCTAGCAAAGGTGGGGGGCGCCATCCCGTCGAGCAGTACTTC. The encoded protein is CSASKGGGRHPVEQYF.

This clonotype was recorded many times. V and J are TRBV6-2 or TRBV6-3 and TRBJ1-5; a weak D match, TRBD1 (5 bases). Trimming removed 2 bases at V and 1 base at J, with 18 bases between. This CDR3 has 18 residues. In germline, CDR1 is MNHEY, CDR2 SVGEGT. This chain's CDR3 is CASSYPSGSGWSNQPQHF. The CDR3 DNA sequence: TGTGCCAGCAGTTACCCCTCAGGGTCCGGGTGGAGCAATCAGCCCCAGCATTTT.

This clonotype was seen just once. V usage is TRBV20-1 and J usage is TRBJ2-1; tentative D call: TRBD1 (7 bases). V dropped 1 base and J dropped 8 bases, with 15 bases sitting between them. This CDR3 region has 14 residues. Germline assignment: CDR1 DFQATT and CDR2 SNEGSKA (reference sequence). In nucleotides, the CDR3 is TGCAGTGCTAGAGTAAGGGGGCCGGGGGATGAGCAGTTCTTC. Encoded protein: CSARVRGPGDEQFF.

A few counts support this clonotype. The rearrangement uses TRBV4-3 and TRBJ2-6; D remains unclear. Germline CDR1 and CDR2: LGHNA and YSLEER. Trimming left V 1 base short and J 0 bases short, with 7 bases between. This CDR3 contains 16 residues. This CDR3 is CASSQGVSSGANVLTF. The CDR3 DNA is TGCGCCAGCAGCCAAGGAGTCTCCTCTGGGGCCAACGTCCTGACTTTC.

The CDR3 spells CASSLNQGGSPLHF. The CDR3 DNA is TGTGCCAGCAGTTTAAATCAGGGTGGGTCACCCCTCCACTTT. The chain joins TRBV12-3 or TRBV12-4 to TRBJ1-6, with D tentatively TRBD1 (5 bases). The CDR3 runs 14 residues. V was clipped by 2 bases and J by 10 bases, with 12 bases between them.

There are a few counts of this clonotype. The gene calls are TRBV10-2 and TRBJ2-7, with D perhaps TRBD1 (6 bases). Germline loops: CDR1 WSHSY, CDR2 SAAADI. The CDR3 sequence is 13 residues long. V gave up 6 bases and J gave up 6 bases, with 15 bases separating them. The CDR3 DNA follows: TGCGCCAGCAGGGAAACCGTGGGGGCCGAGCAGTACTTC. As protein: CASRETVGAEQYF.

This chain connects TRBV5-5 to TRBJ2-1; TRBD2 matches 9 bases. Germline V gives CDR1 SGHKS, CDR2 YYEKEE (reference sequence). This CDR3 contains 19 residues. Trimming at V came to 2 bases and at J to 6 bases, leaving 18 bases not matched to a gene. Here the CDR3 reads CASSFELLAGVSGGNEQFF. The CDR3 DNA reads TGTGCCAGCAGCTTCGAGTTGTTAGCGGGGGTCTCGGGAGGCAATGAGCAGTTCTTC.

In the case of this clonotype: A much larger clonotype is one base distant, so this may be a read error. This chain joins TRBV12-3 or TRBV12-4 and TRBJ2-7, with 7 bases matching TRBD2. The CDR3 covers 15 residues. V gave up 3 bases and J gave up 7 bases; unmatched junction bases: 12. The CDR3 region is CASSLTSGDYNEQYF. CDR3 DNA sequence: TGTGCCAGCAGTTTGACCAGCGGGGATTACAATGAGCAGTACTTC.

Concerning this clonotype itself: The junction does not match germline at one end; this may be a read error. The CDR3 sequence is CASSPQRGETQYF. The DNA of the CDR3 is TGTGCCAGCTCCCCACAGAGAGGGGAGACCCAGTACTTC. This rearrangement joins TRBV18 to TRBJ2-5; TRBD2 might be the D (5 bases). The CDR3 has 13 amino acids. Germline values: CDR1 KGHSH, CDR2 LQKENI.

Details on this clonotype: A read error may account for a junction end that differs from germline. The V call is TRBV20-1, the J call TRBJ2-1, with unresolved D. The length of the CDR3 is 12 residues. CDR1 is DFQATT and CDR2 is SNEGSKA in the germline V gene (reference sequence). The chain's CDR3 is CSARVLGNEQFF. CDR3 sequence (DNA): TGCAGTGCGAGAGTCCTGGGAAATGAGCAGTTCTTC.

On this clonotype itself: An end of the junction does not agree with germline; a read error may underlie this. This rearrangement joins TRBV27 to TRBJ2-1; D may be TRBD1 or TRBD2 (6 bases each). The CDR3 consists of 14 residues. Germline CDR1 is MNHEY and CDR2 is SMNVEV (reference sequence). CDR3 nucleotides: TGTGTCAGCAGTTTTAGGGGGACTCAAGAGACCCAGTTCTTC. Translation gives CVSSFRGTQETQFF.

This clonotype appeared a few times. V is TRBV6-1 and J is TRBJ1-4; D is uncertain. V lost 7 bases, J lost 4 bases, and 7 bases lay in between. Per the germline V gene, CDR1 is MNHNS and CDR2 is SASEGT. The CDR3 extends over 12 amino acids. This CDR3 is CASMGGNEKLFF. The CDR3 DNA is TGTGCCAGCATGGGCGGTAATGAAAAACTGTTTTTT.

The chain employs TRBV20-1 and TRBJ1-2, with D possibly being TRBD1 (6 bases). This CDR3 comprises 15 residues. Germline assignment: CDR1 DFQATT and CDR2 SNEGSKA (reference sequence). Deletions cut 4 bases from V and 4 bases from J, with 19 bases between. CDR3 DNA sequence: TGCAGTGCTAAAACTCCACGACAGGTGGGCTATGGCTACACCTTC. It codes for CSAKTPRQVGYGYTF.